This TCR beta chain stems from a study of blood T cell repertoires in COVID-19 (dated by TCRdb to about 2020). Notes on the research overall: Samples from collaborators originated in the United States, Italy and Spain and spanned both the acute and convalescent phases of COVID-19. The prospective study material was composed of cDNA or gDNA derived from T cells, B-cell-depleted T cells, or PBMCs. Subjects who had been exposed to COVID-19, were actively infected with it, or had recovered from it provided the deeply sampled blood TCRbeta repertoires that made up the dataset. The repertoires were released in a freely available public database meant as a resource for research on the immune response to SARS-CoV-2. Samples came from the ongoing ImmuneRACE study (first 160 participants) plus 1,254 subjects from 6 global collaborators. The sample metadata nearly always contained a de-identified subject ID, COVID-19 status, age in years and sex. HLA class I and class II types, where available, came from metadata supplied by the sample provider rather than from assay-based typing.

A distance of 18 bases separates the germline ends of V and J, which lose 5 bases and 11 bases respectively. Sequences SGHTA (CDR1) and FQGNSA (CDR2) are obtained from the germline V gene. The CDR3 spans 13 residues, from the cysteine through the phenylalanine. This entry keeps only the CDR3 DNA: 39 bases, framed from base 1. Concerning this clone itself: Its antigen is currently not known. Base-call qualities are not available, and no considerably larger clone is one nucleotide away.

Each collaborating institution followed its own protocols to collect whole blood in K2EDTA tubes. For TCRbeta analysis, collaborators shipped samples in one of three forms: frozen whole blood, isolated PBMCs, or DNA extracted from either of those sample types. TCRbeta CDR3 regions were amplified from genomic DNA using the immunoSEQ Assay, a bias-controlled multiplex PCR. Per the source publication's procedure: The number of nucleated cells in each sample was estimated from the amplification of reference gene primers within the assay. To quantify the absolute abundance of each unique TCRbeta CDR3 rearrangement, sequence reads were collapsed and filtered. For each sample, productive Simpson clonality was calculated by taking the square root of Simpson's diversity index across productive rearrangements. TCRdb's version of the immuneACCESS table is confined to in-frame rearrangements and falls short of the full clone set. An unresolved V gene accounts for under half of the shortfall where checked; the remainder is of unknown origin. Clonal size and the V and J genes are those of that table, whereas D and trimming came from the DNA. This sample holds 180,000 or so clones; about 87% were observed only once. About 1.6% of the sample is taken by the ten largest.

Overall results and qualifications from the work: Clinical and demographic metadata were provided uncurated, with the amount varying by source and participant.

Recombination joined TRBV7-2 with TRBJ1-1; the D region possibly corresponds to TRBD1 (5 bases align). The source is a woman aged 45-65 years with acute or convalescent COVID-19. Sequencing input: peripheral blood. The nucleotides are TGTGCCAGCAGCCCTATTGTCGGGGGGTATGCTTTCTTT. It translates to CASSPIVGGYAFF.